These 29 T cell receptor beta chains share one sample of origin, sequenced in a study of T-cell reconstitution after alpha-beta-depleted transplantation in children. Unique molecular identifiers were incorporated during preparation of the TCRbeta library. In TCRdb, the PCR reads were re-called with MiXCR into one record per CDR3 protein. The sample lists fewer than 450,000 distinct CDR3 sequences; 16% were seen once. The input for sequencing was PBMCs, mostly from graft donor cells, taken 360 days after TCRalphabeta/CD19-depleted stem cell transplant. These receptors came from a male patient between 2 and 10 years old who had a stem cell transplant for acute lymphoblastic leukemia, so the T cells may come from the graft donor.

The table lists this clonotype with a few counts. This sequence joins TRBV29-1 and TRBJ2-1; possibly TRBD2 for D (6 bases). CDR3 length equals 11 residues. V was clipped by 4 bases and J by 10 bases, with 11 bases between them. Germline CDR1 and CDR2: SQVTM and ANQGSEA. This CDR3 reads CSVGRAGEQFF. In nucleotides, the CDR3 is TGCAGCGTTGGGAGGGCGGGGGAGCAGTTCTTC.

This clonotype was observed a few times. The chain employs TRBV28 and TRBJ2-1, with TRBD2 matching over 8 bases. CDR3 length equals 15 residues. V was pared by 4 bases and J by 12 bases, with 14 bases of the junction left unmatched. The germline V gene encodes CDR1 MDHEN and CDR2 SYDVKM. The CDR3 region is CASSSAGTRPPSQFF. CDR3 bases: TGTGCCAGCAGTTCCGCCGGGACTAGACCCCCTTCGCAGTTCTTC.

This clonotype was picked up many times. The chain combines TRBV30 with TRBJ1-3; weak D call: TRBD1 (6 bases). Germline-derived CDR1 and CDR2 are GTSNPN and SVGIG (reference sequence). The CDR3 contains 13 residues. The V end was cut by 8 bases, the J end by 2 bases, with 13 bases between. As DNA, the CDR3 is TGTGCCCCTACAGGGAGGACTGGAAACACCATATATTTT. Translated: CAPTGRTGNTIYF.

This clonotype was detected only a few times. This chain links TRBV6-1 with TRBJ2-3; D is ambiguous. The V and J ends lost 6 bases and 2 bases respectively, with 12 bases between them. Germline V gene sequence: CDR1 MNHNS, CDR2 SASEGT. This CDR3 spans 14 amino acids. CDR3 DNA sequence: TGTGCCAGCAGCCCCGGCGGACCCACAGATACGCAGTATTTT. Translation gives CASSPGGPTDTQYF.

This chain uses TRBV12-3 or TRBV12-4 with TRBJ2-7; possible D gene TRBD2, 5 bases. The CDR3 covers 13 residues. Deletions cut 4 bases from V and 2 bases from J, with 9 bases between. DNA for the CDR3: TGTGCCAGCAGTTGGTCCGGGACCTACGAGCAGTACTTC. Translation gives CASSWSGTYEQYF.

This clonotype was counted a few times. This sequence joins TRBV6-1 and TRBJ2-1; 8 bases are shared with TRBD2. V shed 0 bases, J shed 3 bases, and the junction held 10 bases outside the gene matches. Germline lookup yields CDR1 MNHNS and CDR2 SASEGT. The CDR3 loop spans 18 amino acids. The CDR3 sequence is CASSEAGLAGIIYNEQFF. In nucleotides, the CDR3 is TGTGCCAGCAGTGAAGCGGGGTTAGCGGGAATAATCTACAATGAGCAGTTCTTC.

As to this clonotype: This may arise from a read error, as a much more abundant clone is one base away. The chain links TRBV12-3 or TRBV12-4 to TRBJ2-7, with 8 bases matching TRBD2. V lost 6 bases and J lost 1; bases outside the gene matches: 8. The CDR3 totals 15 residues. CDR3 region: CASRPGLVESYEQYF. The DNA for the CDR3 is TGTGCCAGCAGGCCGGGACTAGTCGAATCCTACGAGCAGTACTTC.

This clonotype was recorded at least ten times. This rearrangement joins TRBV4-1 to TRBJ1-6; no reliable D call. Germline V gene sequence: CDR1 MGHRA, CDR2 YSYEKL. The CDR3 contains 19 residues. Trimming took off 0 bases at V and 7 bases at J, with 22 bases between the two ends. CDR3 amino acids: CASSQEGFFGVHTNSPLHF. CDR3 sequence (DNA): TGCGCCAGCAGCCAAGAAGGGTTCTTTGGGGTCCATACGAATTCACCCCTCCACTTT.

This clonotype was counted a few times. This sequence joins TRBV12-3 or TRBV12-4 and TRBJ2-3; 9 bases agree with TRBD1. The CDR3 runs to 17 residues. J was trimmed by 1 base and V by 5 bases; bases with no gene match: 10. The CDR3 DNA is TGTGCCAGCAGTCTCCGGGACAGGGAACAGGGCACAGATACGCAGTATTTT. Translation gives CASSLRDREQGTDTQYF.

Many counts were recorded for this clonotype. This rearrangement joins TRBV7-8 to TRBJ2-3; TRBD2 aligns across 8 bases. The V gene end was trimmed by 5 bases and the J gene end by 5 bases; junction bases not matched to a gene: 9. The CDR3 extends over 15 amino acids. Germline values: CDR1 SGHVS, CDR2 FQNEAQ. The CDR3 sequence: CASSPWREVVDTQYF. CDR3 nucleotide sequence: TGTGCCAGCAGCCCGTGGCGGGAGGTTGTAGATACGCAGTATTTT. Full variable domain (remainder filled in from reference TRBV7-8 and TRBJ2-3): GAGVSQSPRYKVAKRGQDVALRCDPISGHVSLFWYQQALGQGPEFLTYFQNEAQLDKSGLPSDRFFAERPEGSVSTLKIQRTQQEDSAVYLCASSPWREVVDTQYFGPGTRLTVL.

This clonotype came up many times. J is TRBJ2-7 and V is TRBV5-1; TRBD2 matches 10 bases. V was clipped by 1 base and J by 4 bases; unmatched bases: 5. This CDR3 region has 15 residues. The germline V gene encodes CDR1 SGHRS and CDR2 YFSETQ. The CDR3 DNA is TGCGCCAGCAGCTTGAGAGTAGCGGGAGGTTACGAGCAGTACTTC. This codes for CASSLRVAGGYEQYF.

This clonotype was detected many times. The CDR3 nucleotides are TGCAGTGCTAGAGTAGCCGGCAGGGGGAGACCGCGGCAGTTCTTC. This encodes CSARVAGRGRPRQFF. The rearrangement links TRBV20-1 to TRBJ2-1; the match to TRBD1 covers 7 bases. CDR3 length equals 15 residues. CDR1 is DFQATT and CDR2 is SNEGSKA in the germline V gene (reference sequence). Germline trimming cut 1 base from V and 12 bases from J; bases unmatched to any gene: 15.

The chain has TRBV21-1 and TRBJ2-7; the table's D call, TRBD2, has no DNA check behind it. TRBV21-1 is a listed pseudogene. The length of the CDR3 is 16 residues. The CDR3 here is CASSSIQLAGAYEQYF. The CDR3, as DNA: TGTGCCAGCAGCAGTATTCAACTAGCGGGGGCCTACGAGCAGTACTTC.

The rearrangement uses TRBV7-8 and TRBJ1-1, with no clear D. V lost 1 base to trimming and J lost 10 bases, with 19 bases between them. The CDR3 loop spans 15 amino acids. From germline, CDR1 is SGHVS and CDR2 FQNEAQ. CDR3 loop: CASSLGGRRLQGAFF. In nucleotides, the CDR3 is TGTGCCAGCAGCTTAGGGGGAAGACGGCTGCAAGGAGCTTTCTTT.

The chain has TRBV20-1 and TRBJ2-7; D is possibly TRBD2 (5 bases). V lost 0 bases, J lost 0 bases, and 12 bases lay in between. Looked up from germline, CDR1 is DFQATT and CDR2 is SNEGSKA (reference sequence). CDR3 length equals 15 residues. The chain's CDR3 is CSARDLGGPSYEQYF. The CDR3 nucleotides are TGCAGTGCTAGAGATCTCGGCGGGCCCTCCTACGAGCAGTACTTC.

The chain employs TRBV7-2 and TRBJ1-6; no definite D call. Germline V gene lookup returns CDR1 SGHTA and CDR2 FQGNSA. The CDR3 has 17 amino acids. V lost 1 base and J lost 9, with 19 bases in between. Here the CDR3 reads CASSLVSPRDYSSPLHF. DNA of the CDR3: TGTGCCAGCAGCTTAGTTTCCCCTCGGGATTATTCTTCACCCCTCCACTTT.

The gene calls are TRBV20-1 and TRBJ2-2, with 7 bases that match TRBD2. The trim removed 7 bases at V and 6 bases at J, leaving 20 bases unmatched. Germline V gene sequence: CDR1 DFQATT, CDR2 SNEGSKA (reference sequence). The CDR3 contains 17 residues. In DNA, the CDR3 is TGCAGTGTCCGAGTGAGCCGGGCGGGAGTGGGTTCCGGGGAGCTGTTTTTT. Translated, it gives CSVRVSRAGVGSGELFF.

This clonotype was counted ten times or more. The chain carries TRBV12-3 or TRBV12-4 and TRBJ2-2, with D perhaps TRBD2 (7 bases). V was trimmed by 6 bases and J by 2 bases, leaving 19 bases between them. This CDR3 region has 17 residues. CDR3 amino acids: CASSPAGAYLNTGELFF. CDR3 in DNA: TGTGCCAGCAGCCCCGCGGGGGCCTACCTTAACACCGGGGAGCTGTTTTTT.

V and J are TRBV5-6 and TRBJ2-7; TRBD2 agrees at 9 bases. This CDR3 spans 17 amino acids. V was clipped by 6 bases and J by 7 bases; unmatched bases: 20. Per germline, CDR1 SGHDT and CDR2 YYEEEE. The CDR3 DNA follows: TGTGCCAGCAACCCCGGCGGCTGGCGGGAGGGCCTTGGGGAGCAGTACTTC. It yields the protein CASNPGGWREGLGEQYF.

DNA of the CDR3: TGTGCCAGCAGTTTTACTAGCGGGTCGGGTGAGCAGTTCTTC. Its translation is CASSFTSGSGEQFF. This rearrangement joins TRBV27 to TRBJ2-1; 9 nucleotides line up with TRBD2. The V gene end was trimmed by 3 bases and the J gene end by 9 bases; junction bases not matched to a gene: 6. The V gene's germline CDR1 is MNHEY and CDR2 SMNVEV (reference sequence). This CDR3 region has 14 residues.

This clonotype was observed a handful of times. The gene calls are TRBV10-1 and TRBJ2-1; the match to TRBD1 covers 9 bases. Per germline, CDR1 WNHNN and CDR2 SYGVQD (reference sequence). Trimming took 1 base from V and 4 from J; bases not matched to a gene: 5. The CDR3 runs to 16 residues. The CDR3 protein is CASSELGQGGYNEQFF. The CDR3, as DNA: TGCGCCAGCAGTGAGTTGGGACAGGGCGGATACAATGAGCAGTTCTTC.

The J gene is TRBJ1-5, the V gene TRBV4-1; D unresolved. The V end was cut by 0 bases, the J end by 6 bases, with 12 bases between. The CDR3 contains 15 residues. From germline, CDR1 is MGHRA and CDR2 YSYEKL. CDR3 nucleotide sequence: TGCGCCAGCAGCCAAGATGGGCCAATTTCTCAGCCCCAGCATTTT. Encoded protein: CASSQDGPISQPQHF.

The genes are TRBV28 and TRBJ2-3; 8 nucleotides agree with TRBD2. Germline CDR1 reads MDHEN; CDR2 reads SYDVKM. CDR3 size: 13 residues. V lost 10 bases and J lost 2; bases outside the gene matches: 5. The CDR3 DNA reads TGTGCCACCGGACTAGCATACACAGATACGCAGTATTTT. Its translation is CATGLAYTDTQYF.

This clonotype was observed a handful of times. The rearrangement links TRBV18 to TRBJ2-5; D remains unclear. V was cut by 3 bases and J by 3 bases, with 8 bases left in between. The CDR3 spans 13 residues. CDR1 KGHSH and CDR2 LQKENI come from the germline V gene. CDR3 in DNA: TGTGCCAGCTCACCGGAAAACGAAGAGACCCAGTACTTC. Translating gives CASSPENEETQYF.

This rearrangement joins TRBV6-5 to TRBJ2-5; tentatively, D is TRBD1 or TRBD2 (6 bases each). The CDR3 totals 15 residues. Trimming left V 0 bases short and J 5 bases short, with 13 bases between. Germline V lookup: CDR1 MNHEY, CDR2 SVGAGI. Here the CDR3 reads CASSYSRGLGETQYF. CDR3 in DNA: TGTGCCAGCAGTTACTCCCGGGGGCTCGGGGAGACCCAGTACTTC.

CDR3 nucleotides: TGTGCCAGCAGCATGAGTAGGGCGGGGGCCACTGAAGCTTTCTTT. This translates into CASSMSRAGATEAFF. The genes are TRBV28 and TRBJ1-1; a possible D gene is TRBD1 (6 bases). Trimming pared 6 bases from V and 4 bases from J, leaving 18 bases between. CDR3 size: 15 residues. The germline V gene encodes CDR1 MDHEN and CDR2 SYDVKM.

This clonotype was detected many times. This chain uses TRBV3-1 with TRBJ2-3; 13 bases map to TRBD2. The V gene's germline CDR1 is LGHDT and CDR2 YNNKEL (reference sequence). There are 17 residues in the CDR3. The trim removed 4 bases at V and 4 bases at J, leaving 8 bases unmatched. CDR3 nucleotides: TGTGCCAGCAGCCGCACTAGCGGGAGGGCCATAGCAGATACGCAGTATTTT. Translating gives CASSRTSGRAIADTQYF.

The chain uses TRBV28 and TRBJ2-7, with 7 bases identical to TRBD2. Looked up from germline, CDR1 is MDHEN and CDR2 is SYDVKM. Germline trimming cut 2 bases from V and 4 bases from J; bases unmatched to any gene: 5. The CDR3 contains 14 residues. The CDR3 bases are TGTGCCAGCAGTTTAGCGGGAGAATTTTACGAGCAGTACTTC. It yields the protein CASSLAGEFYEQYF.

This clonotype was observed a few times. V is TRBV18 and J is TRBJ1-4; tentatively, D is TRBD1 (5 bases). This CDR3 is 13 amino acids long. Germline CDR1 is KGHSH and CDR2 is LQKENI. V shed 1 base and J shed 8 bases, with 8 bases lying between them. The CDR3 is CASSPLWGEKLFF. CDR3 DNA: TGTGCCAGCTCACCACTATGGGGGGAAAAACTGTTTTTT.